This is a list of T cell receptor beta chains from one sample in a study of neoadjuvant anti-PD-1 for oral cavity cancer. Generated by immunoSEQ multiplex PCR, the TCRdb table keeps only in-frame clones and is missing some. The profile shows more than 8,000 clones, 60% to 75% of them singletons. The sample was PBMCs, taken after nivolumab (anti-PD-1) treatment. The receptors stem from a person aged 35-79 years with oral cavity squamous cell carcinoma. CDR3s include the opening cysteine and the closing phenylalanine or tryptophan. Fields, in order: J gene, D gene, clone size, V gene, CDR3 protein, CDR3 DNA. D genes are given only for firm matches. Size tells how often a clone was seen (once, few, many) or the class of an expanded clone, and some rows leave it out.

TRBJ1-2 TRBD1 NA TRBV7-9 CASSPRDRPYGYTF TGTGCCAGCAGCCCACGGGACAGACCCTATGGCTACACCTTC
TRBJ2-2 TRBD2 NA TRBV5-1 CASRRDSGDFTMDTGELFF TGCGCCAGCAGACGAGATAGCGGGGATTTTACTATGGACACCGGGGAGCTGTTTTTT
TRBJ1-6 NA few TRBV9 CASSGRGKGSPLHF TGTGCCAGCAGCGGGAGGGGAAAGGGATCACCCCTCCACTTT
TRBJ1-2 NA NA TRBV6-1 CASRESGQSGGAGYTF TGTGCCAGCAGAGAATCGGGGCAATCCGGCGGGGCTGGCTACACCTTC
TRBJ2-1 TRBD2 once TRBV6-1 CASSVVGGNEQFF TGTGCCAGCAGTGTAGTGGGGGGGAATGAGCAGTTCTTC
TRBJ2-7 TRBD1 NA TRBV7-6 CASTINRGPYEQYF TGTGCCAGCACCATAAACAGGGGTCCCTACGAGCAGTACTTC
TRBJ1-2 NA few TRBV2 CASRLGRGSDGYTF TGTGCCAGCCGCCTGGGACGGGGAAGTGATGGCTACACCTTC
TRBJ2-7 TRBD2 NA TRBV6-5 CASKPASGGTYEQYF TGTGCCAGTAAACCGGCTAGCGGGGGGACCTACGAGCAGTACTTC
TRBJ2-7 NA NA TRBV6-1 CASTENRTPSYEQYF TGTGCCAGCACCGAAAACCGAACCCCTTCCTACGAGCAGTACTTC
TRBJ1-6 NA few TRBV19 CASSRQSSYNSPLHF TGTGCCAGTAGTAGACAGAGCTCCTATAATTCACCCCTCCACTTT
TRBJ1-1 NA few TRBV30 CAWSVLTDEAFF TGTGCCTGGAGTGTACTGACAGATGAAGCTTTCTTT
TRBJ2-3 NA few TRBV9 CASSVMPTDTQYF TGTGCCAGCAGCGTAATGCCCACAGATACGCAGTATTTT
TRBJ1-2 NA NA TRBV6-1 CASSPGVGYTF TGTGCCAGCAGTCCAGGGGTGGGCTACACCTTC
TRBJ2-7 NA NA TRBV30 CAWSVIARGEQYF TGTGCCTGGAGTGTAATAGCCCGGGGCGAGCAGTACTTC
TRBJ2-3 NA NA TRBV6-1 CASIPGSSSRDTQYF TGTGCCAGCATCCCGGGCTCTTCCTCCCGGGATACGCAGTATTTT
TRBJ2-2 NA few TRBV27 CASRQSGGANTGELFF TGTGCCAGCAGACAGTCGGGCGGTGCGAACACCGGGGAGCTGTTTTTT
TRBJ1-5 TRBD1 few TRBV6-5 CASSGTGVQPQHF TGTGCCAGCAGCGGTACAGGGGTACAGCCCCAGCATTTT
TRBJ1-2 NA NA TRBV4-2 CASSQDAYGYTF TGTGCCAGCAGCCAAGACGCATATGGCTACACCTTC
TRBJ1-1 NA NA TRBV25-1 CASSERGGTEAFF TGTGCCAGCAGTGAAAGGGGGGGAACTGAAGCTTTCTTT
TRBJ1-2 NA few TRBV29-1 CSVSLDNNRGYTF TGCAGCGTTTCCTTGGACAACAATCGTGGCTACACCTTC
TRBJ1-2 NA NA TRBV27 CARSTGPPKDGYTF TGTGCCAGGTCGACGGGCCCCCCGAAAGATGGCTACACCTTC
TRBJ2-3 NA NA TRBV12-5 CASSPGTDTQYF TGTGCTAGTTCACCTGGCACAGATACGCAGTATTTT
TRBJ2-7 NA NA TRBV27 CASSYSGIYEQYF TGTGCCAGCAGCTACTCGGGGATCTACGAGCAGTACTTC
TRBJ1-1 NA NA TRBV7-2 CASSLIGASEAFF TGTGCCAGCAGCTTAATCGGGGCCTCTGAAGCTTTCTTT
TRBJ2-1 TRBD1 NA TRBV6-1 CATKRNNAGQGEQFF TGTGCCACCAAAAGAAATAACGCGGGACAGGGGGAGCAGTTCTTC
TRBJ2-6 NA NA TRBV7-9 CASSPPTGPGANVLTF TGTGCCAGCAGCCCACCTACAGGGCCTGGGGCCAACGTCCTGACTTTC
TRBJ2-7 TRBD1 NA TRBV27 CASTKTGTGSHEQYF TGTGCCAGCACCAAGACCGGGACAGGGAGCCACGAGCAGTACTTC
TRBJ2-5 TRBD1 NA TRBV30 CAWDRGYQETQYF TGTGCCTGGGACAGGGGTTACCAAGAGACCCAGTACTTC
TRBJ2-4 TRBD1 NA TRBV11-2 CASRSLQGRLAKNIQYF TGTGCCAGCAGGAGCCTACAGGGGCGCTTAGCCAAAAACATTCAGTACTTC
TRBJ2-3 NA NA TRBV4-2 CASSQAIRTDTQYF TGTGCCAGCAGCCAAGCCATTCGCACAGATACGCAGTATTTT
TRBJ2-2 NA NA TRBV2 CASRRGRDTGELFF TGTGCCAGCCGGCGGGGACGGGACACCGGGGAGCTGTTTTTT
TRBJ2-2 TRBD1 NA TRBV6-6 CASSPPPDRVGGELFF TGTGCCAGCAGCCCTCCCCCGGACAGGGTTGGCGGGGAGCTGTTTTTT
TRBJ2-2 TRBD1 NA TRBV10-1 CASGGTGVGTGELFF TGCGCCAGCGGAGGGACAGGGGTGGGCACCGGGGAGCTGTTTTTT
TRBJ2-1 NA once TRBV29-1 CSVELFNEQFF TGCAGCGTCGAACTTTTCAATGAGCAGTTCTTC
TRBJ2-3 NA NA TRBV7-8 CASSSLGLGDTQYF TGTGCCAGCAGCTCCCTGGGCCTAGGAGATACGCAGTATTTT
TRBJ1-6 NA NA TRBV10-2 CASSDRPNSPLHF TGCGCCAGCAGTGATAGACCGAATTCACCCCTCCACTTT
TRBJ1-2 TRBD1 NA TRBV19 CASSIQGATVPPNGYTF TGTGCCAGTAGTATCCAGGGGGCTACAGTCCCGCCCAACGGCTACACCTTC
TRBJ1-6 NA NA TRBV30 CAWKFSGATQSPLHF TGTGCCTGGAAATTTTCAGGGGCCACTCAATCACCCCTCCACTTT
TRBJ2-3 TRBD2 few TRBV11-2 CASGASGSSTDTQYF TGTGCCAGCGGTGCTAGCGGGTCTAGCACAGATACGCAGTATTTT
TRBJ2-1 NA NA TRBV5-1 CASSFLANSNEQFF TGCGCCAGCAGCTTTTTAGCCAACTCCAATGAGCAGTTCTTC
TRBJ1-2 NA NA TRBV6-1 CASYRANYGYTF TGTGCCAGCTACAGGGCTAACTATGGCTACACCTTC
TRBJ2-7 TRBD1 NA TRBV5-4 CASSFGDRSYEQYF TGTGCCAGCAGCTTTGGGGACAGATCCTACGAGCAGTACTTC
TRBJ2-3 NA NA TRBV9 CASSVLAKTDTQYF TGTGCCAGCAGCGTGCTGGCAAAGACAGATACGCAGTATTTT
TRBJ2-1 NA NA TRBV25-1 CASRTGGSYNEQFF TGTGCCAGCAGGACAGGCGGCTCCTACAATGAGCAGTTCTTC
TRBJ1-4 NA NA TRBV2 CASRAPGSTNEKLFF TGTGCCAGCAGGGCCCCAGGATCAACTAATGAAAAACTGTTTTTT
TRBJ1-1 NA NA TRBV30 CAFLNTEAFF TGTGCATTTCTGAACACTGAAGCTTTCTTT
TRBJ1-5 TRBD1 few TRBV6-1 CASSEGTGGGYSNQPQHF TGTGCCAGCAGTGAAGGGACAGGGGGCGGCTATAGCAATCAGCCCCAGCATTTT
TRBJ2-7 NA NA TRBV10-1 CASSDHGTSYEQYF TGCGCCAGCAGTGACCATGGAACCTCCTACGAGCAGTACTTC
TRBJ2-1 TRBD2 NA TRBV9 CASSVGGAGGGEQFF TGTGCCAGCAGCGTAGGAGGAGCGGGGGGTGGTGAGCAGTTCTTC
TRBJ1-2 NA NA TRBV4-1 CASSQPGALNYGYTF TGCGCCAGCAGCCAACCAGGGGCTCTTAACTATGGCTACACCTTC
TRBJ1-6 NA few TRBV7-2 CASSLVGNSPLHF TGTGCCAGCAGCTTAGTTGGTAATTCACCCCTCCACTTT
TRBJ1-5 TRBD1 NA TRBV6-1 CASRADRGQPQHF TGTGCCAGCAGAGCCGACAGGGGACAGCCCCAGCATTTT
TRBJ1-1 TRBD1 few TRBV7-2 CASSLVGTGKAEAFF TGTGCCAGCAGCTTAGTAGGGACAGGGAAGGCTGAAGCTTTCTTT
TRBJ1-4 NA NA TRBV9 CASSVGDEKLFF TGTGCCAGCAGCGTAGGGGACGAAAAACTGTTTTTT